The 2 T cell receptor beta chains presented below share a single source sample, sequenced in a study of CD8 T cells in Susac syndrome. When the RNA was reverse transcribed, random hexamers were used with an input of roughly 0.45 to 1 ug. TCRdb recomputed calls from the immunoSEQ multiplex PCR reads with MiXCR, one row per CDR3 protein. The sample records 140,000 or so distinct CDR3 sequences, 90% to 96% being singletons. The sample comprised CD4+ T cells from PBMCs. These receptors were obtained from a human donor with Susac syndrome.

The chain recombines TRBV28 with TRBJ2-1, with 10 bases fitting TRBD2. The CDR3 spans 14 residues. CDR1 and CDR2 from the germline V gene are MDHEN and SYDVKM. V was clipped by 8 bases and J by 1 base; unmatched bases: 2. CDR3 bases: TGTGCCAGCTGGACTAGCGGTTCCTACAATGAGCAGTTCTTC. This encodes CASWTSGSYNEQFF.

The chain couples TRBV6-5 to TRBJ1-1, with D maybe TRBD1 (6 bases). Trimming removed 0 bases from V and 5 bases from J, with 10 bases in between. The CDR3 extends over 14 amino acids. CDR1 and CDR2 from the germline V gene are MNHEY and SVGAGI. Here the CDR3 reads CASSYSTGGTEAFF. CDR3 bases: TGTGCCAGCAGTTACTCGACAGGAGGGACTGAAGCTTTCTTT.